This T cell receptor (beta chain) was captured by sequencing in a study of molecular identifiers for immune sequencing clone quantification. The wider study: Four of five splits of RNA from roughly 20,000 or 100,000 naive CD8 cells were sequenced in replicates. Overall study findings and caveats: Investigators reportedly could detect spiked Jurkat TCR RNA from one cell among about a million naive cells.

TCRdb recomputed calls from the PCR reads with MiXCR, one row per CDR3 protein. The repertoire holds nearly 20,000 distinct CDR3 sequences, with 21% as singletons. In regard to this clonotype: Its antigen is unidentified.

The V end lost 4 bases, the J end lost 5 bases, and 18 bases lay between the germline ends. This CDR3 region has 16 residues. The chain carries TRBV23-1 and TRBJ2-4; no firm D call. TRBV23-1 is recorded as an ORF, its role being uncertain. The receptor was derived from a human donor in good health. Some libraries in this study had Jurkat cell RNA spiked in. The sequenced sample was naive CD8+ T cells from blood, with Jurkat cell RNA spiked in. Subset here: FACS-sorted CD8+CD4-CCR7+CD45RA+ naive T cells. CDR3 sequence reads: CASSPPGCSNENIQYF. The CDR3, as DNA: TGCGCCAGCAGTCCTCCCGGTTGTTCAAACGAAAACATTCAGTACTTC.